Sequencing of this T cell receptor beta chain was carried out in a study of cytomegalovirus exposure and HLA in healthy donors. V lost 5 bases to trimming and J lost 7 bases, with 17 bases between them. Germline CDR1 reads SGHTA; CDR2 reads FQGNSA. There are 14 residues in the CDR3. The PCR employed 60 Vbeta primers together with 13 Jbeta primers. Method: immunoSEQ multiplex PCR; TCRdb's copy keeps in-frame clones and lacks some. There are over 140,000 clones in the sample; roughly 79% occur only once, and roughly 1.4% lies in the top ten. This chain links TRBV7-2 with TRBJ1-2; D is uncertain. Source material: PBMCs. This receptor was taken from a man aged 25 to 40 in good health and CMV-seropositive. CDR3 sequence reads: CASSPNPGGFGYTF. Written as DNA, the CDR3 is TGTGCCAGCAGCCCTAACCCGGGAGGGTTTGGCTACACCTTC.